The 9 T cell receptor beta chains presented below share a single source sample, sequenced in a study of blood T cell repertoires in COVID-19. Using immunoSEQ multiplex PCR, the repertoire was profiled, and TCRdb retains in-frame clones only, with some absent. The table has nearly 80,000 clones, roughly 80% seen once. Specimen: peripheral blood. These receptors came from a woman aged 70-85 years with acute or convalescent COVID-19.

The chain links TRBV19 to TRBJ2-2, with D maybe TRBD2 (7 bases). V gave up 0 bases and J gave up 4 bases, with 24 bases separating them. The CDR3 loop spans 20 amino acids. CDR1 and CDR2 (germline): LNHDA, SQIVND (reference sequence). CDR3 DNA sequence: TGTGCCAGTAGTATAGAAGGGGGGGGCCGTATTGAGAGGGGCACCGGGGAGCTGTTTTTT. It yields the protein CASSIEGGGRIERGTGELFF.

This sequence joins TRBV19 and TRBJ1-5; D call uncertain. There are 15 residues in the CDR3. Trimming left V 4 bases short and J 0 bases short, with 10 bases between. CDR1 is LNHDA and CDR2 is SQIVND in the germline V gene (reference sequence). CDR3 amino acids: CASSKREHSNQPQHF. Here the CDR3 DNA reads TGTGCCAGTAGTAAACGGGAACATAGCAATCAGCCCCAGCATTTT.

This clone was counted a single time. This chain uses TRBV19 with TRBJ1-1; a weak D match, TRBD1 (6 bases). Between the trimmed V and J ends, which lost 6 bases and 4 bases, there was a span of 15 bases. The germline V gene has CDR1 LNHDA and CDR2 SQIVND (reference sequence). The CDR3 contains 14 residues. The CDR3 loop is CASRDTGKTTEAFF. The CDR3 DNA sequence: TGTGCCAGTAGGGACACAGGGAAGACCACTGAAGCTTTCTTT.

This rearrangement joins TRBV4-1 to TRBJ1-6; D perhaps matches TRBD1 (5 bases). The V end was cut by 5 bases, the J end by 7 bases, with 15 bases between. Germline V gene data show CDR1 as MGHRA and CDR2 as YSYEKL. CDR3 length equals 15 residues. CDR3 bases: TGCGCCAGCAGCGTTCGACAGTCCCCCAATTCACCCCTCCACTTT. It specifies CASSVRQSPNSPLHF.

V gene TRBV7-9 combines with J gene TRBJ2-7; D is possibly TRBD1 (6 bases). Germline CDR1 and CDR2: SEHNR and FQNEAQ (reference sequence). Trimming pared 4 bases from V and 6 bases from J, leaving 16 bases between. The length of the CDR3 is 14 residues. The CDR3 loop reads CASSSDPTGLEQYF. DNA of the CDR3: TGTGCCAGCAGCTCTGACCCGACAGGCCTCGAGCAGTACTTC.

The chain couples TRBV30 to TRBJ2-2; D is unresolved. Germline loops: CDR1 GTSNPN, CDR2 SVGIG (reference sequence). V lost 2 bases and J 10 bases, leaving 14 bases between the germline ends. The CDR3 loop spans 13 amino acids. DNA of the CDR3: TGTGCCTGGAGTAGCGTAAGTTCGAAGGAGCTGTTTTTT. Translated: CAWSSVSSKELFF. Using reference TRBV30 and TRBJ2-2 for the parts outside the CDR3, the full variable domain is SQTIHQWPATLVQPVGSPLSLECTVEGTSNPNLYWYRQAAGRGLQLLFYSVGIGQISSEVPQNLSASRPQDRQFILSSKKLLLSDSGFYLCAWSSVSSKELFFGEGSRLTVL.

This chain links TRBV24-1 with TRBJ2-5; D unresolved. V was cut by 1 base and J by 4 bases, with 15 bases left in between. This CDR3 is built from 16 residues. Germline lookup yields CDR1 KGHDR and CDR2 SFDVKD. CDR3 sequence: CATSDFEVNGGETQYF. In nucleotides, the CDR3 is TGTGCCACCAGTGATTTTGAGGTTAATGGCGGAGAGACCCAGTACTTC.

The chain joins TRBV15 to TRBJ1-3, with TRBD1 matching 7 bases. The CDR3 consists of 17 residues. J was trimmed by 4 bases and V by 0 bases; bases with no gene match: 9. Germline V gene data show CDR1 as LNHNV and CDR2 as YYDKDF (reference sequence). CDR3 sequence reads: CATSREQGQNSGNTIYF. In nucleotides, the CDR3 is TGTGCCACCAGCAGAGAGCAGGGACAGAACTCCGGAAACACCATATATTTT. Based on the CDR3 plus reference TRBV15 and TRBJ1-3, the full variable domain is DAMVIQNPRYQVTQFGKPVTLSCSQTLNHNVMYWYQQKSSQAPKLLFHYYDKDFNNEADTPDNFQSRRPNTSFCFLDIRSPGLGDTAMYLCATSREQGQNSGNTIYFGEGSWLTVV.

On this clone: A junction end diverges from the germline sequence, so it may reflect a read error. V is TRBV24-1 and J is TRBJ2-7; 11 bases map to TRBD2. The CDR3 length is 16 residues. Germline V gives CDR1 KGHDR, CDR2 SFDVKD. The CDR3 nucleotides are TGTGCCACCAGTGGGGGGCCCATAGCGGGAGGGCAACAGCAGCACTTC. Protein: CATSGGPIAGGQQQHF.